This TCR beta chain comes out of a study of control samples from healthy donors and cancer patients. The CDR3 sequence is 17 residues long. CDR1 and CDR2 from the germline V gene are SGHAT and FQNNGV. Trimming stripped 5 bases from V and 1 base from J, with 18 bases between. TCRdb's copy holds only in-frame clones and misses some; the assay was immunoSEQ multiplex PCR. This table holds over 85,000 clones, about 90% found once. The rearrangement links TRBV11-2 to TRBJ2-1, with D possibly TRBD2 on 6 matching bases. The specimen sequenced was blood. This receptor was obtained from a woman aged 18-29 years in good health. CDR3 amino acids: CASSPRGRLGSYNEQFF. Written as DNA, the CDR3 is TGTGCCAGCAGCCCCCGGGGGAGGTTGGGGTCCTACAATGAGCAGTTCTTC.